The 2 T cell receptor beta chains below come from one sample, sequenced in a study of T cell changes during pregnancy in multiple sclerosis. This table comes from immunoSEQ multiplex PCR, and its TCRdb copy is limited to in-frame clones, with some not included. The sample has approximately 80,000 clones, roughly 93% seen once; the top ten hold roughly 2.5%. The material sequenced was peripheral blood, taken in the third trimester of pregnancy. Every receptor here comes from a female donor with multiple sclerosis, enrolled in a pregnancy study.

The chain has TRBV5-1 and TRBJ2-2, with a weak D call TRBD2 (6 bases). The germline CDR1 and CDR2 sequences are SGHRS and YFSETQ. V lost 2 bases to trimming and J lost 3 bases, with 14 bases between them. CDR3 length: 16 amino acids. This CDR3 reads CASSFEVGGYTGELFF. Here the CDR3 DNA reads TGCGCCAGCAGCTTCGAGGTCGGGGGTTACACCGGGGAGCTGTTTTTT.

Worth noting for this clone: The junction shows a germline mismatch at one end, possibly a read error. The chain links TRBV10-3 to TRBJ1-2; 7 positions match TRBD1. This CDR3 spans 12 amino acids. Germline lookup yields CDR1 ENHRY and CDR2 SYGVKD. The CDR3 DNA follows: TGTGCCATCAGTGAGCCAGACAGGGCCCTTAACTTC. This translates into CAISEPDRALNF.